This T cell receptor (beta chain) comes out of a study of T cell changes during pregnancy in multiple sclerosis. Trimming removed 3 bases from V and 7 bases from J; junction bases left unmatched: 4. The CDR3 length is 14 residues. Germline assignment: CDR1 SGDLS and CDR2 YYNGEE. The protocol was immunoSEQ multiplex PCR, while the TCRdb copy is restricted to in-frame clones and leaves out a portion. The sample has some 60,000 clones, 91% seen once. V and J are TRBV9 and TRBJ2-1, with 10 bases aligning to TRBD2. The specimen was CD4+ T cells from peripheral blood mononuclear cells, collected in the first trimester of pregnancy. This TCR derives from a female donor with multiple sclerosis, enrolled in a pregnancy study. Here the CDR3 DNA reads TGTGCCAGCAGCGCCGGGACTAGCGTGAATGAGCAGTTCTTC. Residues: CASSAGTSVNEQFF.